The clone carrying this TCR beta chain was seen more than once but under ten times. The junction shows a germline mismatch at one end, possibly a read error. The source of the sample is a study of Graves' ophthalmopathy and Graves' hyperthyroidism. TCR beta CDR3 amplification used RNA transcripts. Second-round multiplex PCR came after first-round RT-PCR with HTBI primers. TCRdb used MiXCR to reprocess the multiplex PCR reads, holding one entry per CDR3 protein. The repertoire holds 57,000 or so distinct CDR3 sequences, under 55% seen once, with 4.7% in the top ten. Patients were left out if they had other autoimmune diseases, uncontrolled infections, pregnancy or lactation. Diagnosis used clinical symptoms, serum thyroxine, TRAb, thyroid ultrasound and orbital computed tomography. The CDR3 covers 14 residues. The germline V gene encodes CDR1 KGHSH and CDR2 LQKENI.

The specimen was peripheral blood. This TCR was sampled from an adult woman with Graves' ophthalmopathy. This chain connects TRBV18 to TRBJ1-1, with D unclear. The CDR3 bases are TGTGCCAGCTCCCCACCCGGCAAGAACACTGAAGCTTTCTTT. Its protein is CASSPPGKNTEAFF.